This is a list of T cell receptor beta chains from one sample in a study of OX40 agonist ivuxolimab in advanced cancers. Here immunoSEQ multiplex PCR was the method, and the copy in TCRdb shows in-frame clones only, minus some. The profile shows tens of thousands of clones, around 92% of them singletons. Sequencing used CD4+ or CD8+ T cells sorted from blood, obtained in a trial of the OX40 agonist ivuxolimab. The receptors here all came from an adult with an advanced solid tumor such as melanoma, head and neck, liver or kidney cancer. The CDR3 runs from the conserved cysteine through the conserved F or W. D genes are given only for firm matches. The size field is filled for only some rows; it gives once, few, many or a size class.

D,J,size,V,CDR3,DNA
.,TRBJ1-1,.,TRBV6-1,CAISESSKYPNTEAFF,TGTGCCATCAGTGAGTCGTCCAAGTACCCCAACACTGAAGCTTTCTTT
TRBD1,TRBJ1-1,.,TRBV7-2,CASSLVDRGMNTEAFF,TGTGCCAGCAGCTTGGTTGACAGGGGTATGAACACTGAAGCTTTCTTT
.,TRBJ2-3,.,TRBV29-1,CSDLGGDTDTQYF,TGCAGCGACCTAGGGGGGGACACAGATACGCAGTATTTT
TRBD2,TRBJ2-1,.,TRBV5-1,CASQREGLYNEQFF,TGCGCCAGCCAACGGGAGGGCCTCTACAATGAGCAGTTCTTC
TRBD2,TRBJ2-1,.,TRBV11-3,CASSVPSGGSSYNEQFF,TGTGCCAGCAGCGTCCCTAGCGGCGGGAGCTCCTACAATGAGCAGTTCTTC
TRBD2,TRBJ2-2,.,TRBV27,CATALAGGPNLSGELFF,TGTGCCACCGCACTAGCGGGAGGTCCCAATTTGAGCGGGGAGCTGTTTTTT
TRBD2,TRBJ2-7,.,TRBV4-3,CASSQVLASGFYEQYF,TGCGCCAGCAGCCAAGTACTGGCTAGCGGATTTTACGAGCAGTACTTC
.,TRBJ2-7,.,TRBV2,CASSYGLYEQYF,TGTGCCAGCAGTTACGGACTCTACGAGCAGTACTTC
.,TRBJ2-7,.,TRBV11-2,CASSQDSRFSEQYF,TGTGCCAGCAGCCAAGACAGCCGGTTCTCGGAGCAGTACTTC
TRBD2,TRBJ2-7,.,TRBV5-1,CASSYLAGESAEQYF,TGCGCCAGCAGCTACTTAGCGGGGGAGAGCGCCGAGCAGTACTTC
TRBD2,TRBJ2-1,.,TRBV29-1,CSVGGLGLAGAYNEQFF,TGCAGCGTCGGCGGTTTGGGACTAGCGGGAGCTTACAATGAGCAGTTCTTC
.,TRBJ2-7,few,TRBV6-5,CASRPFVGGPYEQYF,TGTGCCAGCAGACCGTTCGTGGGGGGTCCCTACGAGCAGTACTTC
.,TRBJ2-7,.,TRBV20-1,CSASQGYEQYF,TGCAGTGCTAGCCAGGGTTACGAGCAGTACTTC
TRBD1,TRBJ2-1,.,TRBV7-9,CATRPGTGAYNEQFF,TGTGCCACTCGGCCCGGGACAGGGGCCTACAATGAGCAGTTCTTC
TRBD1,TRBJ1-2,.,TRBV9,CASNSPPGQGDYGYTF,TGTGCCAGCAATAGCCCCCCGGGACAGGGGGACTATGGCTACACCTTC
TRBD1,TRBJ1-1,.,TRBV28,CASSPQGAIEAFF,TGTGCCAGCAGTCCTCAGGGGGCAATTGAAGCTTTCTTT
.,TRBJ2-4,.,TRBV2,CASSEESTTDIQYF,TGTGCCAGCAGTGAAGAAAGTACTACCGACATTCAGTACTTC
.,TRBJ2-7,.,TRBV4-2,CASSQGARSSYEQYF,TGTGCCAGCAGCCAAGGGGCGAGAAGCTCCTACGAGCAGTACTTC
TRBD1,TRBJ2-7,.,TRBV29-1,CSVVGTGVYYEQYF,TGCAGCGTTGTGGGGACAGGGGTCTACTACGAGCAGTACTTC
.,TRBJ2-1,.,TRBV9,CASSVGRSNEQFF,TGTGCCAGCAGCGTTGGGCGGTCCAATGAGCAGTTCTTC
.,TRBJ2-1,.,TRBV19,CASSIAGYSEQFF,TGTGCCAGTAGTATAGCCGGTTACTCTGAGCAGTTCTTC
.,TRBJ1-6,.,TRBV6-1,CASRPLQGMDSPLHF,TGTGCCAGCCGCCCCCTACAGGGAATGGATTCACCCCTCCACTTT
TRBD2,TRBJ2-1,.,TRBV29-1,CSVPGLAGLYEQFF,TGCAGCGTACCGGGACTAGCGGGATTATATGAGCAGTTCTTC
TRBD1,TRBJ2-7,.,TRBV27,CASSPWGQTYEQYF,TGTGCCAGCAGCCCCTGGGGACAGACCTACGAGCAGTACTTC
TRBD1,TRBJ2-3,.,TRBV25-1,CASSGPRQGKITDTQYF,TGTGCCAGCAGTGGGCCTCGACAGGGGAAGATTACAGATACGCAGTATTTT
.,TRBJ2-5,.,TRBV15,CATSRDFGGDQETQYF,TGTGCCACCAGCAGAGATTTCGGCGGAGATCAAGAGACCCAGTACTTC
TRBD2,TRBJ2-7,.,TRBV5-5,CASSWRLAGGEQYF,TGTGCCAGCAGCTGGCGACTAGCGGGGGGCGAGCAGTACTTC
.,TRBJ2-2,.,TRBV13,CASTALANTGELFF,TGTGCCAGCACAGCACTAGCGAACACCGGGGAGCTGTTTTTT
.,TRBJ2-7,.,TRBV7-9,CASSLGPALSSYEQYF,TGTGCCAGCAGCTTAGGGCCAGCGTTAAGCTCCTACGAGCAGTACTTC
.,TRBJ2-1,.,TRBV10-3,CAISEPVGSGNNEQFF,TGTGCCATCAGTGAGCCAGTTGGATCAGGGAACAATGAGCAGTTCTTC
.,TRBJ1-2,.,TRBV14,CASSQERGTVYGYTF,TGTGCCAGCAGCCAAGAGAGAGGGACGGTCTATGGCTACACCTTC
TRBD2,TRBJ2-1,.,TRBV7-2,CASSPARLAEQFF,TGTGCCAGCAGCCCAGCCAGACTAGCGGAGCAGTTCTTC
TRBD2,TRBJ2-1,.,TRBV30,CAWSTTSGTEQFF,TGTGCCTGGAGTACCACTAGCGGGACTGAGCAGTTCTTC
TRBD1,TRBJ1-4,.,TRBV7-7,CASGTGQVNEKLFF,TGTGCTAGCGGGACGGGACAGGTTAATGAAAAACTGTTTTTT
TRBD2,TRBJ2-7,.,TRBV9,CASSVKTRGGTSGSYEQYF,TGTGCCAGCAGCGTAAAGACTAGAGGGGGGACTAGCGGCTCCTACGAGCAGTACTTC
.,TRBJ2-7,.,TRBV30,CAWSLAYEQYF,TGTGCCTGGAGTCTGGCCTACGAGCAGTACTTC
.,TRBJ2-1,.,TRBV10-2,CASSDSLSSYNEQFF,TGCGCCAGCAGTGACAGCCTTAGCTCCTACAATGAGCAGTTCTTC
.,TRBJ2-7,.,TRBV7-9,CASSLVRSYEQYF,TGTGCCAGCAGCTTAGTACGGTCCTACGAGCAGTACTTC
.,TRBJ2-7,.,TRBV4-3,CASSQEWTLNYEQYF,TGCGCCAGCAGCCAAGAGTGGACCCTAAACTACGAGCAGTACTTC
TRBD2,TRBJ2-3,.,TRBV10-3,CAISGPGTSGWTDTQYF,TGTGCCATCAGTGGACCCGGGACTAGCGGGTGGACAGATACGCAGTATTTT
.,TRBJ1-2,.,TRBV7-6,CASSLGPGRGYGYTF,TGTGCCAGCAGCTTAGGGCCGGGACGAGGCTATGGCTACACCTTC
TRBD2,TRBJ2-1,.,TRBV29-1,CSVPLAGGVYNEQFF,TGCAGCGTCCCCTTAGCGGGAGGGGTGTACAATGAGCAGTTCTTC
.,TRBJ2-7,.,TRBV19,CASSPFDGRWEQYF,TGTGCCAGTAGTCCTTTTGATGGGCGGTGGGAGCAGTACTTC
TRBD1,TRBJ2-7,once,TRBV30,CAGNHRDRTYEQYF,TGTGCCGGTAACCACCGGGACAGAACCTACGAGCAGTACTTC
.,TRBJ2-7,.,TRBV2,CASLGSPSYEQYF,TGTGCCAGCTTAGGTAGTCCTTCCTACGAGCAGTACTTC
.,TRBJ2-7,.,TRBV25-1,CASSGFGGTCSYEQYF,TGTGCCAGCAGTGGTTTTGGGGGCACCTGCTCCTACGAGCAGTACTTC
TRBD1,TRBJ2-3,.,TRBV13,CASSLGLGTGSTDTQYF,TGTGCCAGCAGCTTAGGCCTAGGGACAGGGAGCACAGATACGCAGTATTTT
TRBD1,TRBJ1-1,few,TRBV30,CAWMVGQGYTEAFF,TGTGCCTGGATGGTTGGACAGGGCTACACTGAAGCTTTCTTT
TRBD2,TRBJ2-7,few,TRBV13,CASRDGRAPYSEQYF,TGTGCCAGCAGGGACGGGAGGGCCCCATACTCCGAGCAGTACTTC
TRBD2,TRBJ2-1,.,TRBV5-1,CASMLAGGHEQFF,TGCGCCAGCATGCTGGCGGGAGGGCATGAGCAGTTCTTC
TRBD1,TRBJ2-1,.,TRBV27,CASSFGTVPNEQFF,TGTGCCAGCAGTTTTGGGACAGTCCCCAATGAGCAGTTCTTC
TRBD2,TRBJ2-1,.,TRBV6-1,CASGLADYNEQFF,TGTGCCAGCGGACTAGCAGACTACAATGAGCAGTTCTTC
TRBD2,TRBJ2-7,.,TRBV4-2,CASSHPPGLAVSYEQYF,TGTGCCAGCAGCCACCCCCCGGGACTAGCGGTTTCCTACGAGCAGTACTTC
.,TRBJ2-7,.,TRBV6-5,CASSYALVSSYEQYF,TGTGCCAGCAGTTACGCCCTGGTGAGCTCCTACGAGCAGTACTTC
TRBD2,TRBJ2-7,.,TRBV7-9,CASSSGLAALYEQYF,TGTGCCAGCAGCTCGGGACTAGCAGCCCTCTACGAGCAGTACTTC
TRBD1,TRBJ2-3,.,TRBV7-2,CASSSISKGQGTDTQYF,TGTGCCAGCAGCTCCATCTCAAAGGGACAGGGGACAGATACGCAGTATTTT
TRBD2,TRBJ2-3,.,TRBV5-1,CASSLAAGDTDTQYF,TGCGCCAGCAGCTTAGCCGCGGGGGACACAGATACGCAGTATTTT